Listed here is a single TCR beta chain. These data belong to a study of T cell changes during pregnancy in multiple sclerosis. Data came from immunoSEQ multiplex PCR; TCRdb stores just in-frame clones and leaves some out. The table has under 150,000 clones, 90% to 96% seen once. The clonotype originates from a female donor with multiple sclerosis, enrolled in a pregnancy study. The sample consisted of peripheral blood, taken after pregnancy.

The CDR3 sequence: CASSRRTGGVDGYTF. In DNA form, the CDR3 reads TGTGCCAGTAGTCGGCGGACAGGGGGCGTCGATGGCTACACCTTC. V usage is TRBV19 and J usage is TRBJ1-2; TRBD1 agrees at 11 bases. The CDR3 spans 15 residues. Per germline, CDR1 LNHDA and CDR2 SQIVND (reference sequence). J gave up 6 bases and V 5 bases, and 8 bases lay outside the gene matches. Full variable domain (remainder filled in from reference TRBV19 and TRBJ1-2): DGGITQSPKYLFRKEGQNVTLSCEQNLNHDAMYWYRQDPGQGLRLIYYSQIVNDFQKGDIAEGYSVSREKKESFPLTVTSAQKNPTAFYLCASSRRTGGVDGYTFGSGTRLTVV.